This is a list of T cell receptor beta chains from one sample in a study of cytomegalovirus exposure and HLA in healthy donors. Produced via immunoSEQ multiplex PCR; TCRdb's table is partial and in-frame only. This sample yields roughly 190,000 clones, of which approximately 80% are seen a single time; approximately 2.6% belongs to the top ten. The sample taken for sequencing was PBMCs. Receptor source: a female donor in good health and CMV-seronegative. Both conserved end residues are part of each CDR3. The D gene is left open where the match is weak. Expanded clones get a size class; other rows say once, few or many, or leave the size out.

CDR3nt	CDR3aa	abundance	d_gene	v_gene	j_gene
TGTGCCAGTAGTGGAACTAGCGGCCAAGAGACCCAGTACTTC	CASSGTSGQETQYF	-	TRBD2	TRBV19	TRBJ2-5
TGCAGCGGAACCAGGGGGACTGGAAACACCATATATTTT	CSGTRGTGNTIYF	-	TRBD1	TRBV29-1	TRBJ1-3
TGTGCCAGTAGTGAGCTAGCGGGAGGGCCGCATACGCAGTATTTT	CASSELAGGPHTQYF	-	TRBD2	TRBV19	TRBJ2-3
TGTGCCAGCAGCTTAGAAGGGGCTAATGAAAAACTGTTTTTT	CASSLEGANEKLFF	-	-	TRBV7-2	TRBJ1-4
TGTGCCATCAGTGATTTGCAGACAAATCAGCCCCAGCATTTT	CAISDLQTNQPQHF	-	-	TRBV10-3	TRBJ1-5
TGCGCCAGCAGCTTGGCCTTTTCGGCCGGGGAGCTGTTTTTT	CASSLAFSAGELFF	-	-	TRBV5-1	TRBJ2-2
TGTGCCAGCAGCTTTACGAGCTATGGCTACACCTTC	CASSFTSYGYTF	once	-	TRBV5-5	TRBJ1-2
TGTGCCAGCAAGGACAGTGGAGGCGCCAAAAACATTCAGTACTTC	CASKDSGGAKNIQYF	-	-	TRBV2	TRBJ2-4
TGTGCCAGTTCCCCTAGGACAGATTTTTACGAGCAGTACTTC	CASSPRTDFYEQYF	-	-	TRBV19	TRBJ2-7
TGTGCCAGCAGCTCTAATAGCGGGGGGCGGACCTACGAGCAGTACTTC	CASSSNSGGRTYEQYF	few	TRBD2	TRBV7-9	TRBJ2-7
TGTGCTAGTGGTCCCTCCGGACAGGTTGGAAACACCATATATTTT	CASGPSGQVGNTIYF	-	TRBD1	TRBV12-5	TRBJ1-3
TGCGCCAGCAGCCAAGGAACAGGGTACGGGGCCAACGTCCTGACTTTC	CASSQGTGYGANVLTF	-	-	TRBV4-3	TRBJ2-6
TGCGCCAGCAGCCAAGGAGAGGGCGATCAGCCCCAGCATTTT	CASSQGEGDQPQHF	-	-	TRBV4-1	TRBJ1-5
TGTGCCAGTAGTGCCCGGGACACCACCTACGAGCAGTACTTC	CASSARDTTYEQYF	-	-	TRBV19	TRBJ2-7
TGTGCCAGCAGCTTGGGGGACTTACTAGCGGGGGGAGAACAGTACTTC	CASSLGDLLAGGEQYF	-	TRBD2	TRBV5-4	TRBJ2-7
TGTGCCAGCAGCCAAGTAGGAGGTGATCAGCCCCAGCATTTT	CASSQVGGDQPQHF	few	-	TRBV4-2	TRBJ1-5
TGTGCCAGTAGTATCTCGGGGACAGGATCCCATGAGCAGTTCTTC	CASSISGTGSHEQFF	-	TRBD1	TRBV19	TRBJ2-1
TGTGCCACCAGCAGAGAGTACAGCTACTACGAGCAGTACTTC	CATSREYSYYEQYF	-	-	TRBV15	TRBJ2-7
TGTGCCAGCAGCTACGGACAGGGCGAGGGTGAAGCTTTCTTT	CASSYGQGEGEAFF	-	TRBD1	TRBV11-3	TRBJ1-1
TGTGCCACCAGCAGGGATCCGACAGGGACCGGCAAAAACATTCAGTACTTC	CATSRDPTGTGKNIQYF	-	TRBD1	TRBV15	TRBJ2-4
TGCGCCAGCAGCTTGGGGGACAGGGTATCTGAAGCTTTCTTT	CASSLGDRVSEAFF	-	TRBD1	TRBV5-1	TRBJ1-1
TGCGCCAGCAGCCCGGGAGGCGTCACAGATACGCAGTATTTT	CASSPGGVTDTQYF	-	TRBD2	TRBV5-1	TRBJ2-3
TGCGCCAGCAGCCGGGGACTAGCGGGAGGGCTCTTTCCCGAGCAGTACTTC	CASSRGLAGGLFPEQYF	few	TRBD2	TRBV4-3	TRBJ2-7
TGTGCCAGCACCTACCGGGAGGGCCTGGGTGAGCAGTACTTC	CASTYREGLGEQYF	few	TRBD2	TRBV6-1	TRBJ2-7
TGTGCCAGCAGCCACCGACAGGGAGGAACCGGGGAGCTGTTTTTT	CASSHRQGGTGELFF	-	-	TRBV7-9	TRBJ2-2
TGTGCCAGCACATCCTCGTGGGGGGGAGAGACCCAGTACTTC	CASTSSWGGETQYF	once	TRBD2	TRBV27	TRBJ2-5
TGTGCCTGGAGCTACAGGGGCTACGAGCAGTACTTC	CAWSYRGYEQYF	-	TRBD1	TRBV30	TRBJ2-7
TGTGCCAGCAGCCCCGGACAGGGGGCCTACTACGAGCAGTACTTC	CASSPGQGAYYEQYF	-	TRBD1	TRBV7-9	TRBJ2-7
TGTGCCAGCAGCCTCCGGACAGGGTATTCAGCTTTCTTT	CASSLRTGYSAFF	-	TRBD1	TRBV28	TRBJ1-1
TGTGCCAGCAGTTTATCCCCGGCAGGGATCTCTGGAAACACCATATATTTT	CASSLSPAGISGNTIYF	-	-	TRBV27	TRBJ1-3
TGCAGCGCGCTGGGGGGGCCTGGAAACACCATATATTTT	CSALGGPGNTIYF	once	-	TRBV29-1	TRBJ1-3
TGTGCCAGCATCCTTAGCGGAGTAGGAAGTGAGCAGTTCTTC	CASILSGVGSEQFF	once	-	TRBV5-6	TRBJ2-1
TGTGCCAGTAGACTACTGGGAGGTTCCAATCAGCCCCAGCATTTT	CASRLLGGSNQPQHF	few	-	TRBV19	TRBJ1-5
TGTGCCAGCAGTCGCGGGGAGATAGGAGAAGCTTTCTTT	CASSRGEIGEAFF	-	-	TRBV7-9	TRBJ1-1
TGTGCCAGTAGTATAACGGGAGCCGCGAACACTGAAGCTTTCTTT	CASSITGAANTEAFF	-	-	TRBV19	TRBJ1-1
TGTGCCAGCAGCCGGTCCGGGACAGGGGACGAAAAACTGTTTTTT	CASSRSGTGDEKLFF	once	TRBD1	TRBV4-2	TRBJ1-4
TGTGCCAGCAGCTTGGGACCCTTAGCACAAGAGACCCAGTACTTC	CASSLGPLAQETQYF	-	-	TRBV5-5	TRBJ2-5
TGTGCCAGTGGGTTAGGGGCCGCTCAGCCCCAGCATTTT	CASGLGAAQPQHF	-	-	TRBV19	TRBJ1-5
TGTGCCAGCAGTGAAACTGGAGAGACCCAGTACTTC	CASSETGETQYF	-	-	TRBV2	TRBJ2-5
TGTGCCAGCAGGGAACAGGGGTGGACCGGGGAGCTGTTTTTT	CASREQGWTGELFF	-	TRBD1	TRBV2	TRBJ2-2
TGTGCCATCAGTGAGTTTTCTAGCTCCTACGAGCAGTACTTC	CAISEFSSSYEQYF	once	-	TRBV10-3	TRBJ2-7
TGCGCCAGCAGAACCGGGACAGGGACCTTGCTCCCTGAAGCTTTCTTT	CASRTGTGTLLPEAFF	-	TRBD1	TRBV5-1	TRBJ1-1
TGTGCCAGTAGCCGGACAGGCTCCCACTACGAGCAGTACTTC	CASSRTGSHYEQYF	once	TRBD1	TRBV19	TRBJ2-7
TGCGCCAGCAGCTTGGTGGCGGGAGTCGGAGAGACCCAGTACTTC	CASSLVAGVGETQYF	-	TRBD2	TRBV5-1	TRBJ2-5
TGTGCCACCAGCAGAGATCTTGGGACAGGGCACTACGAGCAGTACTTC	CATSRDLGTGHYEQYF	few	TRBD1	TRBV15	TRBJ2-7
TGTGCCAGTAGCTCCCAGGGGTTTGGTTCACCCCTCCACTTT	CASSSQGFGSPLHF	-	-	TRBV19	TRBJ1-6
TGTGCCAGCAGTGAATACAGCTCCTACGAGCAGTACTTC	CASSEYSSYEQYF	-	-	TRBV2	TRBJ2-7
TGTGCCAGTAGTGCCCACCCGGGACAGGGGAACTATGGCTACACCTTC	CASSAHPGQGNYGYTF	-	TRBD1	TRBV19	TRBJ1-2
TGTTCCAGCAGCCCAGCCCGGACAGGGGGGAACGCAGATACGCAGTATTTT	CSSSPARTGGNADTQYF	-	TRBD1	TRBV7-9	TRBJ2-3
TGTGCCAGCAGCTTTTCCGGGGCTGAAGCTTTCTTT	CASSFSGAEAFF	-	-	TRBV11-2	TRBJ1-1
TGTGCCAGCAGTGAGCTAGCAGCGGGGGGGCTCTACAATGAGCAGTTCTTC	CASSELAAGGLYNEQFF	-	TRBD2	TRBV6-1	TRBJ2-1
TGCGCCAGCAGCTGGGGGACTAGCGCATACAATGAGCAGTTCTTC	CASSWGTSAYNEQFF	-	TRBD2	TRBV5-1	TRBJ2-1
TGCAGCGTTTCCTCGTCCACAGATACGCAGTATTTT	CSVSSSTDTQYF	-	-	TRBV29-1	TRBJ2-3
TGCGCCAGCAGCTTGGATCCAGGCGACACCTACGAGCAGTACTTC	CASSLDPGDTYEQYF	-	-	TRBV5-1	TRBJ2-7
TGTGCCATCAGTGAGTCCCAGCTAGCGGGGATCAACACAGATACGCAGTATTTT	CAISESQLAGINTDTQYF	few	TRBD2	TRBV10-3	TRBJ2-3